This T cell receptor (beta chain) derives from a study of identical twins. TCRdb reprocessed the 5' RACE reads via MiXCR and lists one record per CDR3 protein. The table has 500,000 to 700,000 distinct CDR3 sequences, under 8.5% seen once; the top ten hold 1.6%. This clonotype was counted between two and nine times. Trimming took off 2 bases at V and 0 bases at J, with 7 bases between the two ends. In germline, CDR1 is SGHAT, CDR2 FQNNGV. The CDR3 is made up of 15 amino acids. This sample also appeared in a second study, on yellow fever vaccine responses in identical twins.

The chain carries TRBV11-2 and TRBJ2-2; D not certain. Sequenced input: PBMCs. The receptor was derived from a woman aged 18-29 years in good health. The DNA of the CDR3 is TGTGCCAGCAGCTTACGGAGCGCGAACACCGGGGAGCTGTTTTTT. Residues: CASSLRSANTGELFF.